The sequence of this T cell receptor (beta chain) was determined in a study of control samples from healthy donors and cancer patients. Some clones are missing from TCRdb's copy, which holds only in-frame ones; the method was immunoSEQ multiplex PCR. The sample comprises over 70,000 clones, around nine tenths of which are singletons, and 6% to 9.5% rests with the top ten. This CDR3 has 15 residues. The germline V gene encodes CDR1 SGHNT and CDR2 YYREEE (reference sequence). V lost 0 bases, J lost 0 bases, and 6 bases lay in between. V gene TRBV5-4 combines with J gene TRBJ2-2; D is uncertain. Sample: blood. The TCR sequence derives from a woman aged 55 to 70 in good health. CDR3 DNA sequence: TGTGCCAGCAGCTTGGCGGCTACGAACACCGGGGAGCTGTTTTTT. Protein sequence: CASSLAATNTGELFF.